The 3 T cell receptor beta chains given below trace back to one sample, sequenced in a study of blood T cells in healthy people across ages. It was with a sample-barcoded 5' primer and a J-beta primer mix that a second PCR of about 7 to 12 cycles was run. TCRdb reanalysed the 5' RACE reads using MiXCR and keeps one entry per CDR3 protein. The sample lists about 1.6 million distinct CDR3 sequences, about 31% occurring once. Sequenced material: blood. The origin of the receptors is a woman between 25 and 40 years old in good health.

This clonotype was seen a few times. V usage is TRBV5-6 and J usage is TRBJ1-1, with 8 nucleotides matching TRBD1. The CDR3 length is 16 residues. The J segment lost 1 base and the V segment lost 6 bases, leaving 11 bases of the junction unmatched. CDR1 and CDR2 from the germline V gene are SGHDT and YYEEEE. CDR3 sequence (DNA): TGTGCCAGCACCGAAAGGCGGACAGGGAAGAACACTGAAGCTTTCTTT. Protein product: CASTERRTGKNTEAFF.

This clonotype was detected many times. This chain uses TRBV5-1 with TRBJ2-1; a possible D gene is TRBD2 (7 bases). The CDR3 totals 17 residues. V was shortened by 4 bases and J by 0 bases, with 17 bases between the two germline ends. Germline loops: CDR1 SGHRS, CDR2 YFSETQ. CDR3 coding DNA: TGCGCCAGCAGCCCCGCTCAGCGGGGACACTCCTACAATGAGCAGTTCTTC. It specifies CASSPAQRGHSYNEQFF.

The sample holds a few counts of this clonotype. The CDR3 protein is CASSKDRGGLNEQFF. DNA of the CDR3: TGTGCCAGCAGTAAAGACAGGGGTGGTCTCAATGAGCAGTTCTTC. The chain uses TRBV2 and TRBJ2-1, with 8 nucleotides matching TRBD1. The CDR3 contains 15 residues. In germline, CDR1 is SNHLY, CDR2 FYNNEI. V lost 5 bases and J lost 6; bases outside the gene matches: 9.